The 27 T cell receptor beta chains in this list originate from one sample, sequenced in a study of T cell clonality in common variable immunodeficiency. TCRdb keeps only in-frame clones here, not all; method: immunoSEQ multiplex PCR. The sample is made up of tens of thousands of clones, none counted only once. Material: peripheral blood mononuclear cells. The receptors shown here come from a person aged 18 to 70 in good health.

In this sample, this clone turned up many times. The read is 3 residues too short to cover the CDR3 end, so that end is filled in from the germline J gene. The chain has TRBV5-1 and TRBJ1-2; D uncertain. Germline CDR1 is SGHRS and CDR2 is YFSETQ. Trimming removed 0 bases at V and 0 bases at J, with 15 bases between. The CDR3 contains 17 residues. Partial CDR3 DNA: TGCGCCAGCAGCTTGGTGTCGATGGCAAGTTCTAACTATGGC. Its protein is CASSLVSMASSNYG. The whole CDR3 protein is CASSLVSMASSNYGYTF.

This clone was seen at least ten times. The CDR3 end lies 3 residues beyond the end of the read and is filled in from the germline J gene. The V and J genes are TRBV30 and TRBJ1-1; possible D gene TRBD1, 6 bases. CDR3 length: 12 amino acids. Between the trimmed V and J ends, which lost 7 bases and 3 bases, there was a span of 12 bases. CDR1 is GTSNPN and CDR2 is SVGIG in the germline V gene (reference sequence). The sequenced part of the CDR3 DNA is TGTGCCTTCCGACAGGTGGACACTGAA. Encoded protein: CAFRQVDTE. The full CDR3 sequence reads CAFRQVDTEAFF.

This clone was observed at least ten times. With the read ending 3 residues before the CDR3 end, the germline J gene is used to fill in that end. The chain combines TRBV20-1 with TRBJ2-2, with D perhaps TRBD2 (6 bases). The CDR3 has 17 residues. The V and J ends lost 0 bases and 0 bases respectively, with 14 bases between them. Germline V gene lookup returns CDR1 DFQATT and CDR2 SNEGSKA (reference sequence). The CDR3 region is CSARDLAPTANTGELFF. The CDR3 bases that were read are TGCAGTGCTAGAGATCTAGCGCCGACTGCGAACACCGGGGAG.

This clone was observed at least ten times. The missing CDR3 end, 3 residues past where the read stops, is filled in from the germline J gene. The chain carries TRBV20-1 and TRBJ1-3, with 8 bases identical to TRBD1. CDR1 and CDR2 from the germline V gene are DFQATT and SNEGSKA (reference sequence). The CDR3 extends over 14 amino acids. V lost 6 bases and J lost 2; bases outside the gene matches: 6. Partial CDR3 DNA: TGCAGTGCCCCCGAGACAGGGGCTGGAAACACC. Translation gives CSAPETGAGNT. The complete CDR3 protein is CSAPETGAGNTIYF.

This clone was seen many times. The CDR3 goes on 3 residues after the read ends, and that part is filled in from the germline J gene. The chain carries TRBV2 and TRBJ2-1; 12 nucleotides align to TRBD2. Germline-derived CDR1 and CDR2 are SNHLY and FYNNEI. The V segment lost 4 bases and the J segment 2 bases; nucleotides outside the gene matches: 6. The CDR3 has 17 amino acids. The covered CDR3 bases are TGTGCCAGCAGTGCAAAAGGACTAGCGGGACCCTACAATGAG. It translates to CASSAKGLAGPYNE. The full CDR3 sequence reads CASSAKGLAGPYNEQFF.

This clone was counted many times. The observed sequence ends 3 residues before the CDR3 terminus, with the missing tail filled in from the germline J gene. V gene TRBV19 combines with J gene TRBJ2-2; 10 bases map to TRBD2. V gave up 0 bases and J gave up 7 bases; unmatched junction bases: 11. The CDR3 is 18 residues long. From germline, CDR1 is LNHDA and CDR2 SQIVND (reference sequence). Here the CDR3 reads CASSIEVIAGGAGGELFF. Incomplete CDR3 DNA: TGTGCCAGTAGTATAGAGGTAATAGCGGGAGGTGCGGGCGGGGAG.

This clone was recorded many times. The CDR3 extends 3 residues past the end of the read, so its final part is completed from the germline J gene. The chain joins TRBV5-4 to TRBJ2-1; 8 bases match TRBD1. Germline lookup yields CDR1 SGHNT and CDR2 YYREEE (reference sequence). The CDR3 totals 15 residues. V lost 3 bases to trimming and J lost 6 bases; unmatched junction nucleotides: 8. The covered CDR3 bases are TGTGCCAGCAGCTCCGGGACAGGTCGGGGCAATGAG. It is translated as CASSSGTGRGNE. The entire CDR3 protein is CASSSGTGRGNEQFF.

This clone was observed at least ten times. The read ends 3 residues early relative to the CDR3; the germline J gene fills the gap. The gene calls are TRBV20-1 and TRBJ2-7; 10 bases fit TRBD2. Germline trimming cut 0 bases from V and 5 bases from J; bases unmatched to any gene: 4. Germline V gene sequence: CDR1 DFQATT, CDR2 SNEGSKA (reference sequence). The CDR3 runs to 14 residues. The part of the CDR3 DNA that was read is TGCAGTGCTAGAGAACTAGCGGGAAAACACGAG. Protein product: CSARELAGKHE. Given in full, the CDR3 is CSARELAGKHEQYF.

This clone came up many times. The read halts 3 residues ahead of the CDR3 end, with the missing end drawn from the germline J gene. The chain joins TRBV20-1 to TRBJ2-3; no definite D call. The germline V and J ends were trimmed by 4 bases and 1 base, with 18 bases remaining between them. Germline V gene data show CDR1 as DFQATT and CDR2 as SNEGSKA (reference sequence). This CDR3 region has 16 residues. Partial CDR3 DNA: TGCAGTGCTACACTGGGCCATGTCCAGGGCACAGATACG. It yields the protein CSATLGHVQGTDT. The complete CDR3 reads CSATLGHVQGTDTQYF.

This clone was found many times. The CDR3 spells CAWSIGPLQETQYF. The covered CDR3 bases are TGTGCCTGGAGTATAGGGCCCCTCCAAGAGACC. This chain uses TRBV30 with TRBJ2-5; D unresolved. The read ends 3 residues before the CDR3 terminus; that terminus is restored from the germline J gene. CDR3 length: 14 amino acids. The ends were cut back, 2 bases at V and 1 base at J, with 11 bases in the middle. The germline V gene has CDR1 GTSNPN and CDR2 SVGIG (reference sequence).

In its sample, this clone was seen many times. The read comes to an end 3 residues before the CDR3 does, leaving the germline J gene to fill in the end. The chain is built from TRBV20-1 and TRBJ2-7; perhaps TRBD1 as D (6 bases). From germline, CDR1 is DFQATT and CDR2 SNEGSKA (reference sequence). The CDR3 contains 14 residues. Trimming took off 6 bases at V and 2 bases at J, with 17 bases between the two ends. This CDR3 reads CSARRGSATYEQYF. The covered CDR3 bases are TGCAGTGCCCGCAGGGGATCGGCAACCTACGAG.

This clone was seen ten or more times. An end of the junction differs from the germline gene, which may be a read error. The read finishes 3 residues shy of the CDR3 end, and the germline J gene is used to complete it. This chain connects TRBV4-2 to TRBJ2-7; D call uncertain. Germline V gene lookup returns CDR1 LGHNA and CDR2 YNFKEQ. The CDR3 spans 15 residues. The CDR3 sequence is CASSQGRPAPYEQYF. The sequenced part of the CDR3 DNA is TGCGCCAGCAGCCAAGGGCGGCCAGCACCCTACGAG.

This clone has only a few counts. The CDR3 bases that were read are TGTGCCAGCAGAACCCTCCGGGACAGGGGCGACGAG. This encodes CASRTLRDRGDE. The complete CDR3 protein is CASRTLRDRGDEQYF. The rearrangement uses TRBV7-6 and TRBJ2-7, with TRBD1 matching over 10 bases. The read comes to an end 3 residues before the CDR3 does, leaving the germline J gene to fill in the end. V lost 6 bases to trimming and J lost 5 bases; unmatched junction nucleotides: 10. Germline loops: CDR1 SGHVS, CDR2 FNYEAQ. This CDR3 contains 15 residues.

This clone was seen many times. The CDR3 end lies 3 residues beyond the end of the read and is filled in from the germline J gene. The chain combines TRBV2 with TRBJ2-2; perhaps TRBD1 as D (8 bases). Germline lookup yields CDR1 SNHLY and CDR2 FYNNEI. Trimming cost V 7 bases and J 7 bases, with 19 bases left between them. The CDR3 totals 15 residues. The CDR3 protein is CASTGGRGLNGELFF. The CDR3 DNA, read in part, is TGTGCCAGCACGGGAGGCAGGGGGCTGAACGGGGAG.

This clone was observed at least ten times. From the germline J gene comes the end of the CDR3, since the read stops 3 residues before it. V gene TRBV18 combines with J gene TRBJ1-5, with 7 bases fitting TRBD1. Germline values: CDR1 KGHSH, CDR2 LQKENI. The CDR3 spans 15 residues. J was trimmed by 6 bases and V by 1 base; bases with no gene match: 6. The CDR3 bases that were read are TGTGCCAGCTCACCACAGAGGGGGCAGGGTCAGCCC. It specifies CASSPQRGQGQP. In full, the CDR3 is CASSPQRGQGQPQHF. Variable domain in full (rest from reference TRBV18 and TRBJ1-5): NAGVMQNPRHLVRRRGQEARLRCSPMKGHSHVYWYRQLPEEGLKFMVYLQKENIIDESGMPKERFSAEFPKEGPSILRIQQVVRGDSAAYFCASSPQRGQGQPQHFGDGTRLSIL.

This clone was counted ten times or more. Read coverage stops 3 residues before the CDR3 terminus; the germline J gene supplies the remainder. The rearrangement uses TRBV5-6 and TRBJ2-7, with D possibly matching TRBD1 (5 bases). Germline-derived CDR1 and CDR2 are SGHDT and YYEEEE. CDR3 length equals 13 residues. Trimming shortened V by 3 bases and J by 2 bases, and 9 bases separated the two germline ends. The CDR3: CASSSKTAYEQYF. Partial CDR3 DNA: TGTGCCAGCAGCTCAAAGACAGCCTACGAG. The full variable domain, with the rest looked up from reference TRBV5-6 and TRBJ2-7, is DAGVTQSPTHLIKTRGQQVTLRCSPKSGHDTVSWYQQALGQGPQFIFQYYEEEERQRGNFPDRFSGHQFPNYSSELNVNALLLGDSALYLCASSSKTAYEQYFGPGTRLTVT.

The table lists this clone with many counts. The read halts 3 residues ahead of the CDR3 end, with the missing end drawn from the germline J gene. V is TRBV5-4 and J is TRBJ2-3, with 8 bases matching TRBD2. Trimming at V came to 2 bases and at J to 1 base, leaving 0 bases not matched to a gene. The CDR3 consists of 14 residues. Germline values: CDR1 SGHNT, CDR2 YYREEE (reference sequence). CDR3 in amino acids: CASSLAGGTDTQYF. CDR3 DNA (partial): TGTGCCAGCAGCTTAGCGGGAGGCACAGATACG.

In its sample, this clone was seen many times. Read data end 3 residues before the CDR3 end; the end is taken from the germline J gene. This rearrangement joins TRBV7-2 to TRBJ1-5, with D possibly TRBD1 on 6 matching bases. The V gene's germline CDR1 is SGHTA and CDR2 FQGNSA. This CDR3 is 14 amino acids long. V lost 5 bases, J lost 3 bases, and 11 bases lay in between. CDR3 DNA (partial): TGTGCCAGCAGCCGGGGGGCAGTCAATCAGCCC. Encoded protein: CASSRGAVNQP. The entire CDR3 protein reads CASSRGAVNQPQHF.

About this clone itself: The read ends 3 residues early relative to the CDR3; the germline J gene fills the gap. The gene calls are TRBV7-6 and TRBJ1-6; D might be TRBD1 (5 bases). CDR1 is SGHVS, CDR2 FNYEAQ, per germline. V was trimmed by 5 bases and J by 11 bases, leaving 19 bases between them. The CDR3 sequence is 15 residues long. The CDR3 loop is CASSAAGYPGPPLHF. CDR3 DNA, as far as it was read: TGTGCCAGCAGCGCAGCGGGCTATCCGGGACCACCC.

In its sample, this clone was seen many times. The read finishes 3 residues shy of the CDR3 end, and the germline J gene is used to complete it. V and J are TRBV10-3 and TRBJ2-7; tentative D call: TRBD1 (6 bases). The V end lost 10 bases, the J end lost 2 bases, and 18 bases lay between the germline ends. CDR3 length: 14 residues. Germline assignment: CDR1 ENHRY and CDR2 SYGVKD. Incomplete CDR3 DNA: TGTGCCACCAAACTGGACAGCGAAACCTACGAG. Translated: CATKLDSETYE. The entire CDR3 sequence reads CATKLDSETYEQYF.

This clone was seen repeatedly, ten times or more. The CDR3 extends 3 residues past the end of the read, so its final part is completed from the germline J gene. The genes are TRBV9 and TRBJ2-5; 12 bases agree with TRBD2. There are 16 residues in the CDR3. Germline loops: CDR1 SGDLS, CDR2 YYNGEE. V shed 4 bases and J 4 bases; nucleotides not matched to a gene: 8. The sequenced CDR3 bases are TGTGCCAGCAGCCCCCGGACTAGCGGGACGACAGAGACC. This translates into CASSPRTSGTTET. The entire CDR3 protein reads CASSPRTSGTTETQYF.

This clone was found many times. The read stops 3 residues short of the end of the CDR3; the missing end is completed from the germline J gene. The chain carries TRBV7-8 and TRBJ1-1, with 7 bases matching TRBD1. CDR3 size: 15 residues. Germline V gene data show CDR1 as SGHVS and CDR2 as FQNEAQ. The V segment lost 2 bases and the J segment 2 bases; nucleotides outside the gene matches: 5. Incomplete CDR3 DNA: TGTGCCAGCAGCTTAAGGGGACAGATAAACACTGAA. Translating gives CASSLRGQINTE. The entire CDR3 protein reads CASSLRGQINTEAFF.

In regard to this clone: Given a far larger clone just one base away, this is likely a sequencing read error. Read data end 3 residues before the CDR3 end; the end is taken from the germline J gene. The V and J genes are TRBV2 and TRBJ2-3, with 16 positions matching TRBD2. This CDR3 is 15 amino acids long. The germline gives CDR1 SNHLY, CDR2 FYNNEI. V was clipped by 6 bases and J by 4 bases; unmatched bases: 1. The CDR3 DNA, read in part, is TGTGCCAGCAGGGGACTAGCGGGAGGGCCAGATACG. It is translated as CASRGLAGGPDT. The whole CDR3 is CASRGLAGGPDTQYF. Filled out from reference TRBV2 and TRBJ2-3, the complete variable domain reads EPEVTQTPSHQVTQMGQEVILRCVPISNHLYFYWYRQILGQKVEFLVSFYNNEISEKSEIFDDQFSVERPDGSNFTLKIRSTKLEDSAMYFCASRGLAGGPDTQYFGPGTRLTVL.

In regard to this clone: At one end the junction does not follow the germline gene, possibly because of a read error. The read ends 3 residues early relative to the CDR3; the germline J gene fills the gap. The rearrangement joins TRBV11-1 to TRBJ2-2, with D unclear. CDR1 SGHAT and CDR2 FQDESV come from the germline V gene (reference sequence). CDR3 length: 13 residues. The part of the CDR3 DNA that was read is TGTACCAGCAGCTACTCGTTCACCGGGGAG. Translating it yields CTSSYSFTGE. The entire CDR3 protein is CTSSYSFTGELFF.

This clone was seen repeatedly, ten times or more. The read falls 3 residues short of the CDR3 end, and the missing part is taken from the germline J gene. The J gene is TRBJ2-4, the V gene TRBV20-1, with 8 bases lining up with TRBD2. J was trimmed by 2 bases and V by 1 base; bases with no gene match: 4. The germline V gene has CDR1 DFQATT and CDR2 SNEGSKA (reference sequence). The CDR3 runs 15 residues. The CDR3 spells CSARGLAITKNIQYF. The part of the CDR3 DNA that was read is TGCAGTGCTAGAGGACTAGCGATAACCAAAAACATT.

This clone was picked up many times. The CDR3 end falls 3 residues outside the read, so it is completed with the germline J gene. V usage is TRBV19 and J usage is TRBJ2-3; D is unclear. The V and J ends lost 7 bases and 0 bases respectively, with 8 bases between them. CDR1 is LNHDA, CDR2 SQIVND, per germline (reference sequence). CDR3 length: 13 residues. The CDR3 reads CASTGDSTDTQYF. The covered CDR3 bases are TGTGCCAGTACCGGTGATAGCACAGATACG.

This clone appeared many times. Sequencing ends 3 residues short of the CDR3 end; the germline J gene provides the rest. The V gene is TRBV6-2 or TRBV6-3, the J gene TRBJ1-5; D remains unclear. V was trimmed by 4 bases and J by 4 bases, leaving 11 bases between them. Germline loops: CDR1 MNHEY, CDR2 SVGEGT. There are 14 residues in the CDR3. CDR3 DNA (partial): TGTGCCAGCAGTTCCAACAGCCATAATCAGCCC. Translating gives CASSSNSHNQP. The complete CDR3 protein is CASSSNSHNQPQHF.